Here is one TCR beta chain with its context. Its antigen is as yet unknown. The CD45RO-CCR7+CD27+CD95- phenotype denoted naive CD8+ T cells. The CDR3 is made up of 15 amino acids. Germline lookup yields CDR1 SGHKS and CDR2 YYEKEE (reference sequence). The sample belongs to a study of CXCR3-negative and CXCR3-positive naive CD8 T cells. The study's findings and limits: Each naive subset displayed comparably high diversity, whereas memory CD8+ cells displayed much lower diversity.

The TRB cDNA libraries were prepared by 5' RACE with UMI labels. For each CDR3 protein, TCRdb gives one entry from its re-call of the 5' RACE reads, without DNA. The sample's table shows some 130,000 distinct CDR3 sequences. The source material was naive CXCR3- CD8+ T cells from blood. The subset is: CD45RO-CCR7+CD27+CD95- naive CD8+ T cells lacking CXCR3 (TNR3-). This TCR was sampled from a human donor in good health. Some clones in this sample may be carry-over from other donors' samples. This rearrangement joins TRBV5-5 to TRBJ2-5; the D call of TRBD1 rests on TCRdb alone, since no DNA is present to check it. The CDR3 spells CASSVLEVALETQYF.